This T cell receptor (beta chain) was retrieved from a study of shared clonotypes between healthy human individuals (TCRdb year 2020). Background for the entire study: The cohort comprised two women and a few men aged 18 to 49 years. For each donor, CD4 naive and CD4 memory were each run on three plates, CD8 naive on two plates, and CD8 memory on one plate. To estimate repertoire size and how much clonotype sharing occurs between individuals, the study deeply sequenced the blood TCR repertoires of a handful of healthy adults. Different laboratories and diverse techniques were used to prepare libraries and sequence TCR repertoires, to increase sequencing depth and limit assay-specific biases. Between about 0.94 and 8.9 billion PBMCs per donor were obtained by leukapheresis. Here is what the overall study found, with its caveats: The small number of donors limited the genetic and exposure-history diversity represented. Naive subsets generally had larger estimated clonotype richness than memory subsets. Incomplete sequencing was indicated by rarefaction of sorted-subset datasets, despite the large sequencing depth. Around 5.4% of naive CD4, 3.5% of naive CD8, roughly 2.4% of memory CD4, and approximately 0.39% of memory CD8 clonotypes were shared across a few donors. Based on pairwise subsampling, the degree of clonotype sharing among donors was expected to be affected by sequencing depth. Clonotypes shared by all four sorted-subset donors showed higher generation probabilities than non-shared clonotypes. Sampling was limited to blood, and TCR repertoires in tissue likely differ from TCR repertoires in blood.

TCR CDR3 regions were amplified from genomic DNA by multiplex PCR using the deep immunoSEQ assay. Extracted genomic DNA from each cell subset was distributed evenly across all wells of several immunoSEQ 96-well plates, and each plate was treated as a replicate. Each replicate PCR for sorted subsets received about 210 ng genomic DNA, equal to tens of thousands of T cell genomes. The purified libraries were quantified using a Qubit 3.0 fluorometer, sized with a Bioanalyzer 2100, and then quantified again using the KAPA Library Quantification kit. Every immunoSEQ 96-well plate was sequenced on a separate single-read 150-cycle Illumina NextSeq 550 flow cell. On the study's bioinformatics: Because only junctional sequences without quality scores were contained in the immunoSEQ output, filtering matching that applied to full-length reads could not be performed. Sequences were annotated with PyIR, a Python wrapper for IgBLAST v1.9, and V/J genes and CDR3 were assigned using IMGT germline references. Reads were filtered out if the reads had weak V/J assignments (E-value above 1e-6), no CDR3, stop codons, out-of-frame junctions, or ambiguous translated residues. V3J clonotypes were defined by identical inferred V gene, J gene, and CDR3 amino acid sequence. Percentage overlap between repertoires was calculated by dividing the number of shared unique clonotypes by the size of the smaller repertoire. Three approaches were used to assess repertoire richness: RTK rarefaction, the Chao1 estimator, and Recon v2.1 estimates of unobserved clonotypes. OLGA was used to compute generation probabilities for all TCRbeta clonotypes that the gDNA method yielded from four donors. This immuneACCESS table, as held by TCRdb, lists in-frame sequences with V and J called but not all clones. Of the missing ones, under half trace to an unresolved V gene in checked studies; the others have no known cause. That table supplies the V and J calls and clone size; D and trimming were determined from the DNA. The sample table shows over a million clones, and around 82% are seen once. 0.55% to 0.7% of the sample rests with the top ten.

About this clone: The antigen it recognizes is unknown. No per-base quality is available; no much larger clone lies one base away.

The donors were healthy, HIV-negative adults with no recently reported acute infections or vaccinations. Only Caucasian adults living in Nashville, Tennessee, USA were represented among the donors. CD4+ T cells were enriched by magnetic negative selection; naive cells were then positively selected on CD45RA, and the negative fraction formed the memory subset. Blood was collected by leukapheresis, and PBMCs were isolated by Ficoll-Histopaque density gradient centrifugation and then cryopreserved in liquid nitrogen vapor phase. Analytical flow cytometry was used to check the purity and quantity of every magnetically sorted T cell population. Genomic DNA was isolated from each sorted fraction and quantified by UV absorbance on a Nanodrop 2000c. From a lookup of the germline V gene, CDR1 and CDR2 are MDHEN and SYDVKM. V is pruned by 6 bases and J by 1 base, leaving 6 bases of the junction without a gene match. CDR3 length: 18 amino acids, cysteine to phenylalanine. Solely the CDR3 DNA is kept, with 54 bases framed from the first base.

The sequence links TRBV28 to TRBJ2-6; TRBD2 agrees with 13 junctional bases. Sequences were obtained from memory CD4+ T cells from PBMCs. The cell subset or site label for this specimen denotes: CD45RA-negative fraction. The TCR was taken from a man between 18 and 35 years old in good health. Some clones in this sample may be carry-over from other donors' samples. In nucleotides, the sequence is TGTGCCAGCAGCCGTACTAGCGGGAGGGCATCTGGGGCCAACGTCCTGACTTTC. The resulting protein is CASSRTSGRASGANVLTF.